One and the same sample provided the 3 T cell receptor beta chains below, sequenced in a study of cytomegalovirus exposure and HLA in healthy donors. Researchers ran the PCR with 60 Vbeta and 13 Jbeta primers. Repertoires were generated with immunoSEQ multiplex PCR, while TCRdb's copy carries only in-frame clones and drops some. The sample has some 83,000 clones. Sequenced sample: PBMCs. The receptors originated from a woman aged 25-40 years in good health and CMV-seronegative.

CDR3 in DNA: TGTGCCAGCAGCTTACAGGGGGCGACCACTGAAGCTTTCTTT. This sequence encodes CASSLQGATTEAFF. The genes are TRBV11-1 and TRBJ1-1, with TRBD1 matching over 8 bases. V was clipped by 2 bases and J by 4 bases; unmatched bases: 3. This CDR3 has 14 amino acids. Germline CDR1 SGHAT, CDR2 FQDESV (reference sequence).

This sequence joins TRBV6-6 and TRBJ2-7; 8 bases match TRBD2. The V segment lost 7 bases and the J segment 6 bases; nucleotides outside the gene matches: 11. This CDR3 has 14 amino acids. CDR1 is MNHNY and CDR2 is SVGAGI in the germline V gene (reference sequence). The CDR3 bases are TGTGCCAGCACCTCCGGGGGGGGGACACTCGAGCAGTACTTC. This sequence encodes CASTSGGGTLEQYF.

CDR3 protein: CASNREGNQPQHF. CDR3 sequence (DNA): TGTGCCAGCAACAGGGAAGGCAATCAGCCCCAGCATTTT. The chain employs TRBV6-1 and TRBJ1-5, with a tentative D call TRBD1 (6 bases). This CDR3 is 13 amino acids long. Trimming removed 7 bases at V and 2 bases at J, with 9 bases between. Germline V CDR1 and CDR2: MNHNS, SASEGT.